Following are 9 T cell receptor beta chains from one sample sequenced in a study of T cell repertoires in cytomegalovirus infection. TCRdb recomputed calls from the reads with MiXCR, one row per CDR3 protein. The repertoire holds around 800,000 distinct CDR3 sequences, with approximately 29% as singletons. Which antigens these TCRs recognize remains unknown. This material consisted of cultured CD8+ T cells from PBMCs, taken from culture after CMV antigen stimulation. All receptors derive from a human donor in good health (CMV status not recorded). Some clones in this sample may be carry-over from other donors' samples.

In this sample, this clonotype turned up a few times. The DNA for the CDR3 is TGTGCCAGCAGACCCGGGACAGAGGCCCATGGCTACACCTTC. As protein: CASRPGTEAHGYTF. The chain couples TRBV27 to TRBJ1-2; 7 bases are shared with TRBD1. The CDR3 has 14 amino acids. Germline CDR1 is MNHEY and CDR2 is SMNVEV (reference sequence). V lost 6 bases to trimming and J lost 6 bases; unmatched junction nucleotides: 10.

A few counts support this clonotype. One junction end does not reproduce the germline sequence, and a read error may be involved. This chain links TRBV12-3 or TRBV12-4 with TRBJ2-3; maybe TRBD2 (6 bases). The length of the CDR3 is 13 residues. The CDR3 DNA follows: TGTGCCAGCAGTCGAACTAGCAGAGATACGCAGTATTTT. Protein: CASSRTSRDTQYF.

The CDR3 DNA reads TGTGCCAGCTTACCCCCCGGGGGCGATCGGAAGAATGAGCAGTTCTTC. It translates to CASLPPGGDRKNEQFF. The V call is TRBV7-9, the J call TRBJ2-1, with D perhaps being TRBD1 or TRBD2 (6 bases each). This CDR3 is 16 amino acids long. CDR1 and CDR2 (germline): SEHNR, FQNEAQ (reference sequence). Trimming removed 8 bases from V and 7 bases from J, with 24 bases in between.

This clonotype was observed a handful of times. The chain joins TRBV10-3 to TRBJ2-2; D tentatively reads TRBD1 or TRBD2 (5 bases each). The CDR3 contains 12 residues. V dropped 6 bases and J dropped 6 bases, with 8 bases sitting between them. Germline V gene lookup returns CDR1 ENHRY and CDR2 SYGVKD. The CDR3 DNA reads as TGTGCCATCAGGAGGGGCTCCGGGGAGCTGTTTTTT. Amino acid sequence: CAIRRGSGELFF.

This clonotype came up a few times. The chain has TRBV5-6 and TRBJ1-2; D is possibly TRBD1 (6 bases). V lost 6 bases and J lost 2, with 14 bases in between. Germline CDR1 reads SGHDT; CDR2 reads YYEEEE. The CDR3 has 14 amino acids. Written as DNA, the CDR3 is TGTGCCAGCAATATGGGGACAACGAACTATGGCTACACCTTC. As protein: CASNMGTTNYGYTF.

This clonotype was seen ten or more times. V is TRBV7-2 and J is TRBJ2-3; 11 bases map to TRBD2. With 5 bases clipped from V and 1 base from J, the junction kept 5 bases outside the gene matches. The CDR3 has 16 residues. Germline values: CDR1 SGHTA, CDR2 FQGNSA. DNA for the CDR3: TGTGCCAGCAGCCTTTTAGCGGGGGGGCGCACAGATACGCAGTATTTT. Translation: CASSLLAGGRTDTQYF.

CDR3 in DNA: TGTGCCAGCAGTGGGACAGGGAGCGTCGATGAGCAGTTCTTC. Translating it yields CASSGTGSVDEQFF. The gene calls are TRBV7-9 and TRBJ2-1, with 9 bases lining up with TRBD1. Unmatched junction bases numbered 8, after V lost 6 bases and J lost 8 bases. The V gene's germline CDR1 is SEHNR and CDR2 FQNEAQ (reference sequence). The CDR3 is 14 residues long.

This clonotype was recorded a few times. The V call is TRBV18, the J call TRBJ1-1; 7 nucleotides line up with TRBD1. V lost 6 bases, J lost 10 bases, and 17 bases stayed unmatched. The CDR3 is 15 residues long. Germline V lookup: CDR1 KGHSH, CDR2 LQKENI. The CDR3 loop reads CASSSGLIQGTGAFF. The CDR3 DNA reads as TGTGCCAGCTCTTCTGGACTTATACAGGGGACGGGAGCTTTCTTT.

The chain employs TRBV9 and TRBJ2-1; D is ambiguous. This CDR3 is built from 9 residues. V lost 7 bases and J lost 8, with 4 bases in between. Looked up from germline, CDR1 is SGDLS and CDR2 is YYNGEE. The CDR3: CASGHEQFF. CDR3 coding DNA: TGTGCCAGCGGCCATGAGCAGTTCTTC.